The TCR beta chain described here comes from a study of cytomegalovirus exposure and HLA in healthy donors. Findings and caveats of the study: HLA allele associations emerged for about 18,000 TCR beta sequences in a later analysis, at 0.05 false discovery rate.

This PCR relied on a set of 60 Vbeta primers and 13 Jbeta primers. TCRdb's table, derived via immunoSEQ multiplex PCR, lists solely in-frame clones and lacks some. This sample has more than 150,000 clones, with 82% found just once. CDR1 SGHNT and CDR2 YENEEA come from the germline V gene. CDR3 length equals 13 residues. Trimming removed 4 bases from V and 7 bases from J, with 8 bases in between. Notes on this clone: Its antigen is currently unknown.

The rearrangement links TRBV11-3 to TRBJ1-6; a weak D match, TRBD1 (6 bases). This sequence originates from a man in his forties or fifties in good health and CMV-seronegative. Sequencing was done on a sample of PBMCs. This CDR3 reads CASSSTGNSPLHF. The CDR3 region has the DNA TGTGCCAGCAGCTCCACAGGGAATTCACCCCTCCACTTT.